This paragraph covers one T cell receptor beta chain sequence. In its sample, this clone was seen many times. The antigen it recognizes is unknown. Base qualities are not recorded, but no much larger clone differs from it by a single base. Library generation was performed with PCR. The run used an Illumina HiSeq 4000. High-throughput sequencing was used to profile the TCR beta-chain CDR3 region of each patient. The original methods were these. A classifier to discriminate distant-metastatic papillary thyroid cancer patients was built from CDR3 differences across clinicopathological groups. Repertoire diversity was assessed with the Shannon index, and tumor-blood repertoire similarity with the Morisita-Horn index. Clones were called with MiXCR by TCRdb after fastp trimmed the public reads at Q25, and only in-frame beta chains were retained. The V and J calls shown here were made by TCRdb, not taken from the authors' results. The sample table lists 15,000 to 20,000 clones, under 35% of them with a count of one. Approximately 13% of the sample lies in the top ten.

Between the V and J ends, shortened by 8 bases and 3 bases respectively, the junction contains 14 bases. CDR1 and CDR2, looked up from the germline V gene, are SNHLY and FYNNEI. From the cysteine up to the phenylalanine, the CDR3 has a length of 15 residues. Just CDR3 DNA is preserved here, 45 bases in frame from base 1. The data are from a study of metastatic and nonmetastatic thyroid tumors (TCRdb year 2020). Describing the broader study: Repertoires were compared across peripheral blood and tumor or nodule tissue samples from malignant and benign thyroid patients. General findings and caveats noted by the study authors: TCR beta diversity was reported as significantly higher in malignant tumors than in benign nodules, in both blood and tumor samples.

No patient had received any treatment before thyroid surgery. Using T-cell receptor beta sequencing, the study looked back at clinical samples from patients collected from about 2011 to 2019. This receptor was taken from a female donor with papillary thyroid cancer or a benign thyroid nodule (not recorded which). Some clones in this sample may be carry-over from other donors' samples. The sequence joins TRBV2 to TRBJ2-6, with TRBD2 perhaps the D gene, on 6 matching bases. Sample: tumor tissue. CDR3 protein: CASSSGGGGANVLTF. The DNA reads as follows: TGTGCCAGCTCCTCTGGGGGAGGTGGGGCCAACGTCCTGACTTTC.